The entry below describes one TCR beta chain. The antigen is not known. Trimming cost V 5 bases and J 4 bases, with 14 bases left between them. CDR3 length equals 14 residues. CDR1 is SGHTA, CDR2 FQGNSA, per germline. This entry comes from a study of T cell responses to AZD1222 COVID-19 vaccine. Method: immunoSEQ multiplex PCR; TCRdb's copy keeps in-frame clones and lacks some. This sample has about 120,000 clones, with 70% to 90% found just once. Broader study findings: Mapped onto spike, vaccine-associated CD4 TCRs spanned it and were dominant at 160-218 and 743-854. Unmutated regions of variants are reportedly targeted by nearly half of spike-specific TCRs.

This sequence joins TRBV7-2 and TRBJ1-2; D gene ambiguous. The clonotype was recovered from an adult in good health. This material consisted of peripheral blood, taken on day 0 of MenACWY control vaccination. The DNA of the CDR3 is TGTGCCAGCAGCCCTAGTAACAGCCCCTATGGCTACACCTTC. It codes for CASSPSNSPYGYTF.